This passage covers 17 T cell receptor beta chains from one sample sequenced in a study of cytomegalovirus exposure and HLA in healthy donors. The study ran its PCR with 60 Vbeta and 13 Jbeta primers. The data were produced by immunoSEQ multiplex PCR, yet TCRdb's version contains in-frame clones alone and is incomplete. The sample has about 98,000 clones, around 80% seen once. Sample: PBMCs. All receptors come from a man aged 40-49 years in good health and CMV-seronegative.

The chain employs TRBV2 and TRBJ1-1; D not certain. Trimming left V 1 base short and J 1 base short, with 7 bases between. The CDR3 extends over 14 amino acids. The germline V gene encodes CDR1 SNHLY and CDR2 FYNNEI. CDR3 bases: TGTGCCAGCAGTGAAGAGGGAGGGAACACTGAAGCTTTCTTT. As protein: CASSEEGGNTEAFF.

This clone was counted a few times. The chain's CDR3 is CASSLRGARGNQPQHF. The CDR3 DNA is TGTGCCAGCAGTTTGCGGGGGGCGCGGGGCAATCAGCCCCAGCATTTT. This sequence joins TRBV27 and TRBJ1-5, with a weak D call TRBD1 (6 bases). V lost 3 bases to trimming and J lost 2 bases, with 14 bases between them. The CDR3 loop spans 16 amino acids. CDR1 and CDR2 from the germline V gene are MNHEY and SMNVEV (reference sequence).

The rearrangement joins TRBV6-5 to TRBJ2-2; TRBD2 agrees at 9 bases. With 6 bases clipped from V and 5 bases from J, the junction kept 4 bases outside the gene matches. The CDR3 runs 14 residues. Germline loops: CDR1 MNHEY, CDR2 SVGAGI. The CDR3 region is CASRSSGVTGELFF. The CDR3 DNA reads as TGTGCCAGCAGATCTAGCGGGGTGACCGGGGAGCTGTTTTTT.

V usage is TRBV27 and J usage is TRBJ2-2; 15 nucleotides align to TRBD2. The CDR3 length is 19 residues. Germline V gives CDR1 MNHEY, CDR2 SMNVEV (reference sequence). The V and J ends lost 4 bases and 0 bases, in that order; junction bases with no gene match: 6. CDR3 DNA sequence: TGTGCCAGCAGTTACCGGGGACTAGCGGGGGGAGCGAACACCGGGGAGCTGTTTTTT. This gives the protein CASSYRGLAGGANTGELFF.

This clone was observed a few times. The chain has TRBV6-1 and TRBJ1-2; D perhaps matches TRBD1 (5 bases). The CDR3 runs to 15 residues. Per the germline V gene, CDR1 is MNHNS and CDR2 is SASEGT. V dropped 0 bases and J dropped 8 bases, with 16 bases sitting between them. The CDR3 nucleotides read TGTGCCAGCAGTGAAGCGCAGGCGGGACGTGGGGGCTACACCTTC. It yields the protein CASSEAQAGRGGYTF.

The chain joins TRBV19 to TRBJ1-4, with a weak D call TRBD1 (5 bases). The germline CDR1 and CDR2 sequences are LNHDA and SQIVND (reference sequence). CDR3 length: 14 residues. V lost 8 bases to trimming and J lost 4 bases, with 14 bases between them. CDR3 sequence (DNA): TGTGCCAGTGGTGGGGGGGTTCATAATGAAAAACTGTTTTTT. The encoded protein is CASGGGVHNEKLFF.

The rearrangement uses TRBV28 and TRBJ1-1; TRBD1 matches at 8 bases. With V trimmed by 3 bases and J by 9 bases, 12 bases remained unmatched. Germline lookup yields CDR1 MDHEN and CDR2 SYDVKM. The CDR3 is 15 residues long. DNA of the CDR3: TGTGCCAGCAGTTTTACCGGGACAGGCGAATGTAAAGCTTTCTTT. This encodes CASSFTGTGECKAFF.

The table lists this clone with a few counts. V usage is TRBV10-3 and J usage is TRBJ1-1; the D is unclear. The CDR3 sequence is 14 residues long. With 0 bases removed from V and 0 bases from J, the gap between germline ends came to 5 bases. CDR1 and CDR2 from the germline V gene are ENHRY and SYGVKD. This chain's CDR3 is CAISESTLNTEAFF. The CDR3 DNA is TGTGCCATCAGTGAGTCCACACTGAACACTGAAGCTTTCTTT.

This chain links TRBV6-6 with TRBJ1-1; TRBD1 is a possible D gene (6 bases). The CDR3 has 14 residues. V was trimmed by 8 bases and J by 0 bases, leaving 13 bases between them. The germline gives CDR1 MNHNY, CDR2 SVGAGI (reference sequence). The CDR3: CASRGGGMNTEAFF. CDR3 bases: TGTGCCAGCCGAGGGGGGGGCATGAACACTGAAGCTTTCTTT.

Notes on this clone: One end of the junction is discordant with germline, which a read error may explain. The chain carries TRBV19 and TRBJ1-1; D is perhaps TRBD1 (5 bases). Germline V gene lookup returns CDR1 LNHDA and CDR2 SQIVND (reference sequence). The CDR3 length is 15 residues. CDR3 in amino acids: CASNTGLVANTGAFF. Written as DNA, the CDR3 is TGTGCCAGTAACACAGGCTTAGTTGCGAACACTGGAGCTTTCTTT.

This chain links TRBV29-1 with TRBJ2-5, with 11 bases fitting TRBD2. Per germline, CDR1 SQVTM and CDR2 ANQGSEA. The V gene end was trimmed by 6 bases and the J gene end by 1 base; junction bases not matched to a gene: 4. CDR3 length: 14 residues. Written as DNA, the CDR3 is TGCAGCGTAACGCTAGCGGGGGGCCAAGAGACCCAGTACTTC. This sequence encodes CSVTLAGGQETQYF. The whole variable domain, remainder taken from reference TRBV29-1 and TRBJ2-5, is SAVISQKPSRDICQRGTSLTIQCQVDSQVTMMFWYRQQPGQSLTLIATANQGSEATYESGFVIDKFPISRPNLTFSTLTVSNMSPEDSSIYLCSVTLAGGQETQYFGPGTRLLVL.

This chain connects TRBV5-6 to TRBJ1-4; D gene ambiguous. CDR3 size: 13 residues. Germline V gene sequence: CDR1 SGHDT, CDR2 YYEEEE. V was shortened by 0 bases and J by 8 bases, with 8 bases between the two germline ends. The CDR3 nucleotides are TGTGCCAGCAGCTTGGAAATGGCAGAAAAACTGTTTTTT. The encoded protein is CASSLEMAEKLFF.

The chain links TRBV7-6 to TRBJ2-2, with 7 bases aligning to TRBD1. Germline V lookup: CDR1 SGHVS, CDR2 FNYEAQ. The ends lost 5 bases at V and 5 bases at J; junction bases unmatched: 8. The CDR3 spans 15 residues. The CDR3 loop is CASSGSTGQTGELFF. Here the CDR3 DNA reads TGTGCCAGCAGCGGATCGACAGGGCAGACCGGGGAGCTGTTTTTT.

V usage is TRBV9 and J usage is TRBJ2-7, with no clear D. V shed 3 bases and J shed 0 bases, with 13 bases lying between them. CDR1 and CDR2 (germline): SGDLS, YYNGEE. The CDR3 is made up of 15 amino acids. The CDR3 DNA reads TGTGCCAGCAGCGCCCGGGTAGCTGACTCCTACGAGCAGTACTTC. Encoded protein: CASSARVADSYEQYF.

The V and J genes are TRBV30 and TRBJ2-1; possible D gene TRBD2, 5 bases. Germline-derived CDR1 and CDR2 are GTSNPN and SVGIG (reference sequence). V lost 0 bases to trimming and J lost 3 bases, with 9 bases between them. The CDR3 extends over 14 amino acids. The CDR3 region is CAWSVPGSYNEQFF. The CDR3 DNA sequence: TGTGCCTGGAGTGTACCTGGGAGCTACAATGAGCAGTTCTTC.

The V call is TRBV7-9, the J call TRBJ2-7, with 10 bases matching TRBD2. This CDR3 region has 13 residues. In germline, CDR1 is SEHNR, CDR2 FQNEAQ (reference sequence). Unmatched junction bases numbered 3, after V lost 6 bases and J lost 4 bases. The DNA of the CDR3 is TGTGCCAGCAGATCTAGCGGGGGATACGAGCAGTACTTC. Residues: CASRSSGGYEQYF.

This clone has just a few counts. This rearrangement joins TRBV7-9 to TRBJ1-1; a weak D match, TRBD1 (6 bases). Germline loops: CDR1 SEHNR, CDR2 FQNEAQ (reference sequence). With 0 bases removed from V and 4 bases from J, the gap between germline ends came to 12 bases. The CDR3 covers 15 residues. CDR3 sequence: CASSLARGAPTEAFF. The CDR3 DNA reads TGTGCCAGCAGCTTAGCGCGGGGGGCACCCACTGAAGCTTTCTTT.